Listed here are 10 T cell receptor beta chains from one sample, sequenced in a study of T cell repertoires in cytomegalovirus infection. Their antigens are not known. MiXCR, run by TCRdb on the reads, gives a single entry per CDR3 protein. The sample carries approximately 990,000 distinct CDR3 sequences, around a third recorded once. Sequenced here: cultured CD8+ T cells from PBMCs, sampled from culture after CMV antigen stimulation. These receptors were taken from a human donor in good health (CMV status not recorded). Some clones in this sample may be carry-over from other donors' samples.

This clonotype has ten or more counts. The chain has TRBV7-9 and TRBJ2-5; the D gene could be TRBD1 or TRBD2 (5 bases each). V lost 4 bases to trimming and J lost 10 bases, with 31 bases between them. Germline V gives CDR1 SEHNR, CDR2 FQNEAQ (reference sequence). This CDR3 spans 18 amino acids. The DNA for the CDR3 is TGTGCCAGCAGCTCTCCCCCGCCGGGACGGTCGCCGGGTTTGGGCCAGTACTTC. Translating gives CASSSPPPGRSPGLGQYF.

This clonotype was observed at least ten times. The chain carries TRBV28 and TRBJ2-1; D may be TRBD1 (6 bases). CDR1 and CDR2 (germline): MDHEN, SYDVKM. The CDR3 covers 18 residues. V lost 4 bases to trimming and J lost 5 bases, with 24 bases between them. CDR3 nucleotide sequence: TGTGCCAGCAGTTCAGTAGTTTATGAGGGGGATCCTAACAATGAGCAGTTCTTC. It codes for CASSSVVYEGDPNNEQFF.

The rearrangement links TRBV14 to TRBJ1-4, with a possible D match to TRBD1 (5 bases). Germline-derived CDR1 and CDR2 are SGHDN and FVKESK. The CDR3 runs to 17 residues. Between the trimmed V and J ends, which lost 0 bases and 0 bases, there was a span of 11 bases. The CDR3 sequence is CASSQEGGDATNEKLFF. In DNA, the CDR3 is TGTGCCAGCAGCCAAGAAGGAGGGGATGCAACTAATGAAAAACTGTTTTTT.

The genes are TRBV7-6 and TRBJ1-2; unclear D gene. CDR3 length equals 15 residues. Trimming cost V 5 bases and J 4 bases, with 17 bases left between them. The germline V gene has CDR1 SGHVS and CDR2 FNYEAQ. The CDR3 nucleotides are TGTGCCAGCAGCCCCCCAGGCAGGAGGCTCTATGGCTACACCTTC. Encoded protein: CASSPPGRRLYGYTF.

This clonotype was picked up many times. The gene calls are TRBV7-2 and TRBJ2-3, with 7 bases fitting TRBD1. CDR3 size: 15 residues. The V gene's germline CDR1 is SGHTA and CDR2 FQGNSA. V shed 6 bases and J 6 bases; nucleotides not matched to a gene: 12. In DNA form, the CDR3 reads TGTGCCAGCAGGCATCCTGAGGGGGCCCGGGATACGCAGTATTTT. This gives the protein CASRHPEGARDTQYF.

This CDR3 reads CASSRRKGAHTEAFF. CDR3 nucleotide sequence: TGTGCCAGCAGTCGACGGAAGGGGGCTCATACTGAAGCTTTCTTT. The rearrangement joins TRBV7-9 to TRBJ1-1; 7 nucleotides align to TRBD1. Looked up from germline, CDR1 is SEHNR and CDR2 is FQNEAQ (reference sequence). V trimming: 6 bases; J trimming: 5 bases; junction bases outside the gene matches: 12. The CDR3 contains 15 residues.

The genes are TRBV15 and TRBJ2-5, with 7 bases that match TRBD1. Per germline, CDR1 LNHNV and CDR2 YYDKDF (reference sequence). The CDR3 contains 15 residues. The J segment lost 2 bases and the V segment lost 0 bases, leaving 3 bases of the junction unmatched. The CDR3 loop is CATSRDWGQQETQYF. The CDR3 DNA is TGTGCCACCAGCAGAGACTGGGGACAGCAAGAGACCCAGTACTTC.

The V and J genes are TRBV13 and TRBJ2-7, with a weak D call TRBD2 (6 bases). Trimming removed 3 bases from V and 2 bases from J, with 20 bases in between. Germline assignment: CDR1 PRHDT and CDR2 FYEKMQ (reference sequence). This CDR3 has 17 residues. The DNA for the CDR3 is TGTGCCAGCAGCTTTAGCGAAACCGGGACTGCTACCTACGAGCAGTACTTC. Translating it yields CASSFSETGTATYEQYF.

The chain uses TRBV6-8 and TRBJ2-5, with D perhaps TRBD2 (5 bases). Per the germline V gene, CDR1 is MNHGY and CDR2 is SAAAGT. With 0 bases removed from V and 5 bases from J, the gap between germline ends came to 16 bases. The CDR3 has 16 amino acids. CDR3 DNA sequence: TGTGCCAGCAGTTACTCGTGGGCAGCCCGCGGGGAGACCCAGTACTTC. It yields the protein CASSYSWAARGETQYF.

As regards this clonotype: One junction end does not reproduce the germline sequence, and a read error may be involved. The chain recombines TRBV4-1 with TRBJ2-1; 12 nucleotides align to TRBD2. This CDR3 is 16 amino acids long. The germline V gene has CDR1 MGHRA and CDR2 YSYEKL. The CDR3 loop is CASSQGLAGSRDEQFF. In DNA, the CDR3 is TGTGCCAGCAGCCAAGGACTAGCGGGGTCCCGGGATGAGCAGTTCTTC.